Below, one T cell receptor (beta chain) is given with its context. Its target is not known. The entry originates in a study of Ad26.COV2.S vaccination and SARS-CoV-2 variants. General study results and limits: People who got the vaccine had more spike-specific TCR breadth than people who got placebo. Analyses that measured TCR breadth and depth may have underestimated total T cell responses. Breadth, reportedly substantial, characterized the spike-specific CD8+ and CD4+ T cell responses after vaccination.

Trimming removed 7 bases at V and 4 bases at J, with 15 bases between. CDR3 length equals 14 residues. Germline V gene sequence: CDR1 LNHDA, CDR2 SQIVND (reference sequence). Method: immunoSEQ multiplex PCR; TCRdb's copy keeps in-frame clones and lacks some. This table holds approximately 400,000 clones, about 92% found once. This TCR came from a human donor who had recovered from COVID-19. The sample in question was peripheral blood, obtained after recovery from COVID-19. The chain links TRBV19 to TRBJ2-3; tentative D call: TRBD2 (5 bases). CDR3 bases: TGTGCCAGTATCCCCGCGGGTAACGCAGATACGCAGTATTTT. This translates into CASIPAGNADTQYF. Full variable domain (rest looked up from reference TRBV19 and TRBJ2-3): DGGITQSPKYLFRKEGQNVTLSCEQNLNHDAMYWYRQDPGQGLRLIYYSQIVNDFQKGDIAEGYSVSREKKESFPLTVTSAQKNPTAFYLCASIPAGNADTQYFGPGTRLTVL.